A single sample gave rise to the 10 T cell receptor beta chains below, sequenced in a study of cytomegalovirus exposure and HLA in healthy donors. The PCR contained 60 Vbeta and 13 Jbeta primers. Profiled with immunoSEQ multiplex PCR; TCRdb holds only in-frame clones, not every one. The sample carries tens of thousands of clones, around 80% recorded once. What was sequenced was PBMCs. Source of these receptors: a male donor in good health and CMV-seropositive.

The V and J genes are TRBV28 and TRBJ1-2; 9 nucleotides align to TRBD1. Unmatched junction bases numbered 17, after V lost 1 base and J lost 2 bases. The CDR3 has 20 residues. CDR1 and CDR2 (germline): MDHEN, SYDVKM. As DNA, the CDR3 is TGTGCCAGCAGTTTATCCTCGGGGGGGACAGGGCTGGGAGAAAACTATGGCTACACCTTC. The encoded protein is CASSLSSGGTGLGENYGYTF.

The rearrangement joins TRBV18 to TRBJ2-5, with 11 bases that match TRBD2. Germline V gene sequence: CDR1 KGHSH, CDR2 LQKENI. The CDR3 runs 16 residues. Trimming took 1 base from V and 5 from J; bases not matched to a gene: 6. The CDR3 is CASSPRSGRAGETQYF. Written as DNA, the CDR3 is TGTGCCAGCTCACCACGTAGCGGGAGGGCCGGTGAGACCCAGTACTTC. Based on the CDR3 plus reference TRBV18 and TRBJ2-5, the full variable domain is NAGVMQNPRHLVRRRGQEARLRCSPMKGHSHVYWYRQLPEEGLKFMVYLQKENIIDESGMPKERFSAEFPKEGPSILRIQQVVRGDSAAYFCASSPRSGRAGETQYFGPGTRLLVL.

The chain couples TRBV10-3 to TRBJ2-1; the match to TRBD2 covers 10 bases. This CDR3 region has 15 residues. The ends lost 3 bases at V and 8 bases at J; junction bases unmatched: 7. The germline V gene encodes CDR1 ENHRY and CDR2 SYGVKD. CDR3 sequence (DNA): TGTGCCATCAGTGATTGGCTAGCGGGGGCCCATGAGCAGTTCTTC. This encodes CAISDWLAGAHEQFF.

The chain joins TRBV19 to TRBJ1-1; no definite D call. The CDR3 has 12 residues. CDR1 and CDR2 (germline): LNHDA, SQIVND (reference sequence). V was pared by 8 bases and J by 1 base, with 8 bases between. CDR3 bases: TGTGCCAGTTATCGGGGGAACACTGAAGCTTTCTTT. It is translated as CASYRGNTEAFF.

Regarding this clone: The identical CDR3 is also encoded by other nucleotide sequences in the sample. The chain recombines TRBV5-1 with TRBJ2-1; TRBD2 agrees at 8 bases. Losses at the gene ends were 4 bases for V and 4 bases for J; bases not matched to a gene: 4. The germline gives CDR1 SGHRS, CDR2 YFSETQ. The CDR3 totals 14 residues. The CDR3 region has the DNA TGCGCCAGCAGCCAAAGCGGGGGTTACAATGAGCAGTTCTTC. Translated: CASSQSGGYNEQFF.

This clone was observed a handful of times. The rearrangement uses TRBV10-2 and TRBJ1-1; 7 bases are shared with TRBD1. With 6 bases clipped from V and 0 bases from J, the junction kept 10 bases outside the gene matches. The germline V gene encodes CDR1 WSHSY and CDR2 SAAADI. The CDR3 has 16 amino acids. The CDR3 DNA reads as TGCGCCAGCAGCGACAGGGTAATCCCGATGAACACTGAAGCTTTCTTT. It is translated as CASSDRVIPMNTEAFF.

A single count supports this clone. The V call is TRBV18, the J call TRBJ1-5; D perhaps matches TRBD1 (6 bases). The V end was cut by 5 bases, the J end by 4 bases, with 15 bases between. There are 15 residues in the CDR3. Germline CDR1 KGHSH, CDR2 LQKENI. CDR3 DNA: TGTGCCAGCTCAGACGGACAGCTAGTGAATCAGCCCCAGCATTTT. Translating gives CASSDGQLVNQPQHF.

This clone was recorded only once. The CDR3 DNA sequence: TGTGCCAGCAGCTCAAACAGGGGTCCCCTAGAGACCCAGTACTTC. It codes for CASSSNRGPLETQYF. The genes are TRBV7-3 and TRBJ2-5; 7 bases map to TRBD1. The CDR3 covers 15 residues. The germline V gene has CDR1 SGHTA and CDR2 FQGTGA. The J segment lost 4 bases and the V segment lost 4 bases, leaving 9 bases of the junction unmatched.

The rearrangement joins TRBV28 to TRBJ2-7; D not certain. The CDR3 contains 11 residues. Per germline, CDR1 MDHEN and CDR2 SYDVKM. The germline V and J ends were trimmed by 7 bases and 5 bases, with 9 bases remaining between them. The CDR3 reads CASTGSHEQYF. DNA for the CDR3: TGTGCCAGCACAGGATCCCACGAGCAGTACTTC.

The chain combines TRBV7-8 with TRBJ2-7; D is perhaps TRBD1 (5 bases). This CDR3 contains 12 residues. CDR1 SGHVS and CDR2 FQNEAQ come from the germline V gene. Between the trimmed V and J ends, which lost 5 bases and 3 bases, there was a span of 8 bases. DNA of the CDR3: TGTGCCAGCAGCACACAGGACTACGAGCAGTACTTC. Its translation is CASSTQDYEQYF.